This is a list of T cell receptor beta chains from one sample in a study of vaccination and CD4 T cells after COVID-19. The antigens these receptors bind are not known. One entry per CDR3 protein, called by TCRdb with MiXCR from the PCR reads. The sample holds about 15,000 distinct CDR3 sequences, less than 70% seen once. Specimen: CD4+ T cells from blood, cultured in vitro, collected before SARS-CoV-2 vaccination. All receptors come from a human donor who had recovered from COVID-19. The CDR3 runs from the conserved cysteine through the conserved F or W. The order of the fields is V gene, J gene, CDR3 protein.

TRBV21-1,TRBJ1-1,CASSKDPNMNTEAFF
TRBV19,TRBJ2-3,CASSQTLAGGTDTQYF
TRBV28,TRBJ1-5,CASSFSGTGVGQPQHF
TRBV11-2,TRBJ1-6,CASSPLSGYNSPLHF
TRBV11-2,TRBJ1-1,CASSPGDWGDMNTEAFF
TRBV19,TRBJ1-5,CASTRGQPLQPQHF
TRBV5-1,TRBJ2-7,CASSESRGGPREQYF
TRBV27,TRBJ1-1,CASRLVVWGSEAIF
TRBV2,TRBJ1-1,CASSDRGLVNTEAFF
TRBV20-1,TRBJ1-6,CSARRDASNSPLHF
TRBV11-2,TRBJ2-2,CASSLAGAGANTGELFF